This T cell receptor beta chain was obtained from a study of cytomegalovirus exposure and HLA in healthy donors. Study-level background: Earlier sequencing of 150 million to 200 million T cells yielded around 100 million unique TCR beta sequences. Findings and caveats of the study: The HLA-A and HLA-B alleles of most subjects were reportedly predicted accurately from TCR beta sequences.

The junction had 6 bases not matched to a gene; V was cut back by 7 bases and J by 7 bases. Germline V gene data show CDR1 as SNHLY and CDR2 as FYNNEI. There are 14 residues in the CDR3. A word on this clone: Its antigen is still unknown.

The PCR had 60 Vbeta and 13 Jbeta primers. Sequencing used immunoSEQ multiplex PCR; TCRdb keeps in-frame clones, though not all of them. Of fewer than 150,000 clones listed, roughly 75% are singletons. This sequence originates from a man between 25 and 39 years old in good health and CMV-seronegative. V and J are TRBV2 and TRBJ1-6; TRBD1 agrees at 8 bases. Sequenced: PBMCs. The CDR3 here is CASISRTGNSPLHF. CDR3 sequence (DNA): TGTGCCAGCATTTCTAGGACAGGGAATTCACCCCTCCACTTT.